This T cell receptor beta chain was sequenced in a study of T cell responses to AZD1222 COVID-19 vaccine. In the case of this clone: Antigen: not known.

Whole-study results and caveats: Clonal diversity was possibly underestimated, and the donors were mostly white British, with more females.

Looked up from germline, CDR1 is KGHSH and CDR2 is LQKENI. The CDR3 totals 15 residues. Losses at the gene ends were 1 base for V and 0 bases for J; bases not matched to a gene: 2. The repertoire was sequenced with immunoSEQ multiplex PCR; TCRdb's copy has only in-frame clones and lacks some. The sample carries some 150,000 clones, 85% to 95% recorded once. The V gene is TRBV18, the J gene TRBJ1-1; TRBD1 aligns across 7 bases. This sample comprised peripheral blood, obtained on day 0 of AZD1222 vaccination. The receptor was isolated from an adult in good health. The CDR3 is CASSPRDSLNTEAFF. Here the CDR3 DNA reads TGTGCCAGCTCACCACGGGACAGTCTGAACACTGAAGCTTTCTTT.